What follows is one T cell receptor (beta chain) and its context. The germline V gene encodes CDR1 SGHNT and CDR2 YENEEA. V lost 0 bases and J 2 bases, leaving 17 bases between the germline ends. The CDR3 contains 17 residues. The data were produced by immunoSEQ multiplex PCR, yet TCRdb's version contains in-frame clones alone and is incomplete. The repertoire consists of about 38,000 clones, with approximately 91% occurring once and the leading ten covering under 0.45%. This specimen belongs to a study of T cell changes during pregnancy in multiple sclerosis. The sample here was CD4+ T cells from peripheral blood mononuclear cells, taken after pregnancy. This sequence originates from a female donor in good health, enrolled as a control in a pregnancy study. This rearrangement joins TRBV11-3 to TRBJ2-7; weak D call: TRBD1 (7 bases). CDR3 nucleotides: TGTGCCAGCAGCTTAGATCGCGGGACAGCTTCCACCTACGAGCAGTACTTC. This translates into CASSLDRGTASTYEQYF.